The 24 T cell receptor beta chains below come from one sample, sequenced in a study of molecular identifiers for immune sequencing clone quantification. MiXCR was run by TCRdb on the PCR reads, yielding one entry per CDR3 protein. The repertoire has approximately 500,000 distinct CDR3 sequences, over 20% of them found once; the top ten carry 0.7% to 0.95%. Sequenced sample: naive CD8+ T cells from blood, with Jurkat cell RNA spiked in. Subset in this sample: FACS-sorted CD8+CD4-CCR7+CD45RA+ naive T cells. Receptors originate from a human donor in good health. Some libraries in this study had Jurkat cell RNA spiked in.

This clonotype occurred a few times. The V and J genes are TRBV5-6 and TRBJ2-7; 10 bases fit TRBD1. Germline values: CDR1 SGHDT, CDR2 YYEEEE. This CDR3 is 16 amino acids long. Trimming at V came to 3 bases and at J to 1 base, leaving 7 bases not matched to a gene. In nucleotides, the CDR3 is TGTGCCAGCAGCTCTCCGGGACAGGGGAAATCCTACGAGCAGTACTTC. It translates to CASSSPGQGKSYEQYF.

Comment on this clonotype: This may stem from a read error, because a much larger clone lies one nucleotide away. The chain carries TRBV9 and TRBJ2-3; TRBD1 aligns across 7 bases. Trimming at V came to 4 bases and at J to 1 base, leaving 9 bases not matched to a gene. Germline CDR1 reads SGDLS; CDR2 reads YYNGEE. The CDR3 loop spans 16 amino acids. CDR3 nucleotides: TGTGCCAGCAGCACTTGGACAGGCCTAGGCACAGATACGCAGTATTTT. It specifies CASSTWTGLGTDTQYF.

CDR3: CASSGLGGLTETQYF. In nucleotides, the CDR3 is TGTGCCAGCAGCGGTTTGGGAGGGCTGACTGAGACCCAGTACTTC. This chain joins TRBV9 and TRBJ2-5; TRBD2 matches 7 bases. Germline V lookup: CDR1 SGDLS, CDR2 YYNGEE. Trimming cost V 3 bases and J 5 bases; bases outside gene matches: 10. This CDR3 contains 15 residues.

This clonotype was counted a few times. The chain is built from TRBV9 and TRBJ2-3; 8 bases are shared with TRBD2. The V segment lost 3 bases and the J segment 6 bases; nucleotides outside the gene matches: 12. Germline V lookup: CDR1 SGDLS, CDR2 YYNGEE. The CDR3 is made up of 16 amino acids. The CDR3 protein is CASSAPLSGGSDTQYF. CDR3 coding DNA: TGTGCCAGCAGCGCTCCCTTGTCGGGGGGGTCTGATACGCAGTATTTT. Full variable domain (missing parts from reference TRBV9 and TRBJ2-3): DSGVTQTPKHLITATGQRVTLRCSPRSGDLSVYWYQQSLDQGLQFLIQYYNGEERAKGNILERFSAQQFPDLHSELNLSSLELGDSALYFCASSAPLSGGSDTQYFGPGTRLTVL.

This clonotype was seen ten or more times. This chain links TRBV25-1 with TRBJ2-7; D is possibly TRBD1 (6 bases). V gave up 10 bases and J gave up 3 bases, with 13 bases separating them. Germline V gene data show CDR1 as MGHDK and CDR2 as SYGVNS. The CDR3 is 12 residues long. The CDR3 nucleotides are TGTGCCACCTCCGGGACATACTACGAGCAGTACTTC. It specifies CATSGTYYEQYF.

This clonotype was seen at least ten times. The chain links TRBV5-1 to TRBJ2-3, with no clear D. Germline-derived CDR1 and CDR2 are SGHRS and YFSETQ. Trimming cost V 4 bases and J 4 bases, with 10 bases left between them. The length of the CDR3 is 13 residues. Here the CDR3 DNA reads TGCGCCAGCAGCCCTGGAGTAGCAGATACGCAGTATTTT. Residues: CASSPGVADTQYF.

The J gene is TRBJ2-7, the V gene TRBV4-1; D is perhaps TRBD1 or TRBD2 (5 bases each). Germline V CDR1 and CDR2: MGHRA, YSYEKL. The CDR3 is 15 residues long. The V gene lost 1 base and the J gene lost 4 bases, with 14 bases spanning the gap. Here the CDR3 reads CASSQGPLGGYEQYF. The CDR3 DNA reads as TGCGCCAGCAGCCAAGGACCGCTTGGGGGTTACGAGCAGTACTTC.

The rearrangement joins TRBV27 to TRBJ2-2, with 12 nucleotides matching TRBD2. CDR3 length: 16 residues. CDR1 is MNHEY, CDR2 SMNVEV, per germline (reference sequence). J gave up 6 bases and V 4 bases, and 6 bases lay outside the gene matches. The CDR3 is CASSSLAGGPSGELFF. The CDR3 region has the DNA TGTGCCAGCAGTTCGCTAGCGGGAGGGCCCTCCGGGGAGCTGTTTTTT.

This clonotype was observed many times. The rearrangement uses TRBV4-1 and TRBJ1-1; D might be TRBD1 (6 bases). V lost 1 base, J lost 5 bases, and 8 bases lay in between. The germline V gene has CDR1 MGHRA and CDR2 YSYEKL. The CDR3 loop spans 13 amino acids. CDR3 loop: CASSQVRGTEAFF. CDR3 nucleotides: TGCGCCAGCAGCCAAGTAAGGGGGACTGAAGCTTTCTTT.

The chain couples TRBV28 to TRBJ2-1; D tentatively reads TRBD1 or TRBD2 (5 bases each). CDR3 length equals 13 residues. V lost 9 bases to trimming and J lost 4 bases, with 13 bases between them. Germline CDR1 reads MDHEN; CDR2 reads SYDVKM. CDR3 coding DNA: TGTGCCAGTTTAAAATGGGGGTACAATGAGCAGTTCTTC. Translating it yields CASLKWGYNEQFF.

This clonotype was counted only a few times. V gene TRBV28 combines with J gene TRBJ2-1, with D perhaps TRBD2 (6 bases). The CDR3 has 16 amino acids. The V end lost 2 bases, the J end lost 7 bases, and 18 bases lay between the germline ends. Germline V CDR1 and CDR2: MDHEN, SYDVKM. CDR3 sequence (DNA): TGTGCCAGCAGTTTACGGGACTCCGGAATCTGGAATGAGCAGTTCTTC. It specifies CASSLRDSGIWNEQFF.

The rearrangement uses TRBV7-9 and TRBJ1-1, with 9 bases matching TRBD1. Trimming cost V 5 bases and J 2 bases; bases outside gene matches: 3. The CDR3 sequence is 14 residues long. The germline CDR1 and CDR2 sequences are SEHNR and FQNEAQ (reference sequence). The CDR3 sequence: CASSAQGANTEAFF. In nucleotides, the CDR3 is TGTGCCAGCAGCGCACAGGGGGCCAACACTGAAGCTTTCTTT.

The chain is built from TRBV5-1 and TRBJ2-7; TRBD1 might be the D (7 bases). The germline V gene has CDR1 SGHRS and CDR2 YFSETQ. The CDR3 contains 13 residues. V was clipped by 7 bases and J by 0 bases, with 11 bases between them. CDR3 nucleotides: TGCGCCAGCTGCGGGACAGACTCCTACGAGCAGTACTTC. Translated, it gives CASCGTDSYEQYF.

This clonotype was seen more than once but under ten times. The chain carries TRBV24-1 and TRBJ2-3, with 15 bases fitting TRBD2. This CDR3 is built from 19 residues. Germline CDR1 and CDR2: KGHDR and SFDVKD. V lost 4 bases, J lost 3 bases, and 10 bases stayed unmatched. The CDR3 DNA reads TGTGCCACCAGTGACCCTGGGACTAGCGGGAGGTTACGGACAGATACGCAGTATTTT. Translation gives CATSDPGTSGRLRTDTQYF.

The chain joins TRBV16 to TRBJ2-5; no clear D. The V gene's germline CDR1 is KGHSY and CDR2 FQNENV. Trimming stripped 2 bases from V and 1 base from J, with 11 bases between. CDR3 length: 15 residues. CDR3 nucleotide sequence: TGTGCCAGCAGCCAAACTCACCTACTCCAAGAGACCCAGTACTTC. Amino acids: CASSQTHLLQETQYF.

Comments on this clonotype: Possible read error: a much larger clone is one base away. The conserved closing phenylalanine or tryptophan is absent in this CDR3, likely reflecting a read error. The chain uses TRBV20-1 and TRBJ1-1; the D gene is possibly TRBD1 (6 bases). Germline lookup yields CDR1 DFQATT and CDR2 SNEGSKA (reference sequence). The CDR3 covers 16 residues. Trimming took off 0 bases at V and 3 bases at J, with 17 bases between the two ends. CDR3 sequence (DNA): TGCAGTGCTAGAGATATGCTATCAGGGGCAGACACTGAAGCTTTCTCT. This gives the protein CSARDMLSGADTEAFS.

This clonotype was recorded only once. One base away lies a much larger clone, so this may be a sequencing read error. The rearrangement uses TRBV6-1 and TRBJ1-2; no definite D call. This CDR3 spans 10 amino acids. From germline, CDR1 is MNHNS and CDR2 SASEGT. The CDR3 sequence is CAGSALGYTF. The CDR3 DNA reads TGTGCCGGCAGTGCTTTAGGCTACACCTTC.

J is TRBJ1-5 and V is TRBV10-3; D is possibly TRBD1 (6 bases). The germline gives CDR1 ENHRY, CDR2 SYGVKD. CDR3 length: 16 amino acids. The V end was cut by 2 bases, the J end by 6 bases, with 17 bases between. The CDR3 DNA reads TGTGCCATCAGTGAGGCAGGGGAAGGCCCCGGTCAGCCCCAGCATTTT. This codes for CAISEAGEGPGQPQHF.

This clonotype has a count of ten or more. The V and J genes are TRBV5-6 and TRBJ2-7; D gene unclear. V lost 0 bases and J lost 0, with 7 bases in between. The CDR3 loop spans 14 amino acids. From germline, CDR1 is SGHDT and CDR2 YYEEEE. DNA of the CDR3: TGTGCCAGCAGCTTGGCCGGCCCCTCCTACGAGCAGTACTTC. Translation gives CASSLAGPSYEQYF.

This clonotype was found many times. The chain joins TRBV28 to TRBJ1-1; 7 positions agree with TRBD1. CDR3 length equals 15 residues. Per germline, CDR1 MDHEN and CDR2 SYDVKM. V trimming: 7 bases; J trimming: 4 bases; junction bases outside the gene matches: 12. The CDR3 region has the DNA TGTGCCAGCACCCGAATTTTCCAGGGGGGCACTGAAGCTTTCTTT. Translating it yields CASTRIFQGGTEAFF.

This clonotype was seen more than once but under ten times. The chain is built from TRBV7-9 and TRBJ2-1, with 10 bases that match TRBD1. V trimming: 4 bases; J trimming: 7 bases; junction bases outside the gene matches: 7. This CDR3 has 15 residues. In germline, CDR1 is SEHNR, CDR2 FQNEAQ (reference sequence). CDR3 amino acids: CASSSRDRGFNEQFF. CDR3 nucleotide sequence: TGTGCCAGCAGCTCCCGGGACAGGGGTTTTAATGAGCAGTTCTTC.

A few counts support this clonotype. The chain combines TRBV14 with TRBJ2-6; a weak D match, TRBD1 (5 bases). Trimming cost V 4 bases and J 0 bases, with 16 bases left between them. The germline CDR1 and CDR2 sequences are SGHDN and FVKESK. The CDR3 contains 18 residues. CDR3 amino acids: CASSPQGWANSGANVLTF. The CDR3 nucleotides read TGTGCCAGCAGCCCCCAGGGTTGGGCGAACTCTGGGGCCAACGTCCTGACTTTC.

This clonotype showed up just a few times. This chain links TRBV10-2 with TRBJ2-4, with D perhaps matching TRBD2 (5 bases). Germline CDR1 WSHSY, CDR2 SAAADI. The CDR3 runs to 15 residues. V was shortened by 3 bases and J by 5 bases, with 14 bases between the two germline ends. CDR3 sequence: CASSEGGAGENIQYF. The CDR3 coding sequence is TGCGCCAGCAGTGAAGGAGGAGCTGGGGAAAACATTCAGTACTTC.

As concerns this clonotype: A much larger clone is a single base away; this may be a read error. The V call is TRBV7-2, the J call TRBJ1-2; possible D gene TRBD1, 5 bases. The CDR3 runs 15 residues. The V gene's germline CDR1 is SGHTA and CDR2 FQGNSA. The V end lost 5 bases, the J end lost 4 bases, and 17 bases lay between the germline ends. CDR3 DNA: TGTGCCAGCAGCCCGCTCGGGGACTCCGGCTATGGCTACACCTTC. It encodes CASSPLGDSGYGYTF.